The rows below give T cell receptor beta chains drawn from one sample of a study of breast tumors, draining lymph nodes, adjacent tissues. TCRdb re-called the multiplex PCR reads with MiXCR, one entry per CDR3 protein. The sample carries roughly 11,000 distinct CDR3 sequences, 53% recorded once. The sample comprised breast tumor tissue. These receptors were collected from a female donor with breast cancer. Some clones in this sample may be carry-over from other donors' samples. Both conserved end residues are part of each CDR3. The D gene is left open where the match is weak. Clone size, where shown, is once, few, many, or a class for clones that have expanded.

abundance	j_gene	d_gene	v_gene	CDR3aa	CDR3nt
NA	TRBJ2-2	TRBD1	TRBV7-3	CASSSDRGTGELFF	TGTGCCAGCAGCTCGGACAGGGGCACCGGGGAGCTGTTTTTT
many	TRBJ2-7	NA	TRBV11-3	CASSRRESGTSEQYF	TGTGCCAGCAGCCGCCGGGAGTCAGGGACGAGTGAGCAGTACTTC
NA	TRBJ2-3	NA	TRBV29-1	CSERYPSPMDTQYF	TGCAGCGAACGATACCCTTCACCTATGGATACGCAGTATTTT
NA	TRBJ2-2	NA	TRBV6-5	CASRTPNTGELFF	TGTGCCAGCAGAACCCCCAACACCGGGGAGCTGTTTTTT
medium-sized	TRBJ2-1	TRBD1	TRBV19	CASSIGWDRKYNEQFF	TGTGCCAGTAGTATAGGCTGGGACAGAAAGTACAATGAGCAGTTCTTC
few	TRBJ2-5	NA	TRBV12-3/TRBV12-4	CASSPSGTWQETQYF	TGTGCCAGCAGTCCCTCCGGGACATGGCAAGAGACCCAGTACTTC
NA	TRBJ1-3	NA	TRBV20-1	CSARGGSGNTIYF	TGCAGTGCGCGGGGGGGCTCTGGAAACACCATATATTTT
few	TRBJ1-5	TRBD1	TRBV4-3	CASSQGTGTGDFGGNQPQHF	TGCGCCAGCAGCCAAGGCACCGGGACAGGGGATTTTGGGGGGAATCAGCCCCAGCATTTT
NA	TRBJ2-2	NA	TRBV20-1	CSAKTFANTGELFF	TGCAGTGCTAAGACTTTCGCGAACACCGGGGAGCTGTTTTTT
NA	TRBJ2-7	TRBD2	TRBV20-1	CSAGTSGRKSEQYF	TGCAGTGCAGGGACTAGCGGGAGAAAGTCCGAGCAGTACTTC
NA	TRBJ1-6	NA	TRBV5-1	CASSLPGALYPLHF	TGCGCCAGCAGCTTGCCCGGGGCACTCTACCCCCTCCACTTT
NA	TRBJ2-7	NA	TRBV27	CASSLVPAYEQYF	TGTGCCAGCAGTTTGGTACCTGCCTACGAGCAGTACTTC
few	TRBJ2-1	NA	TRBV20-1	CSARWASEGNEQFF	TGCAGTGCTAGGTGGGCTAGCGAAGGCAATGAGCAGTTCTTC
NA	TRBJ1-2	NA	TRBV29-1	CSVEEGYGYTF	TGCAGCGTAGAGGAAGGGTATGGCTACACCTTC
few	TRBJ2-7	NA	TRBV13	CASSSRDGFSYEQYF	TGTGCCAGCAGCTCCCGGGACGGCTTCTCCTACGAGCAGTACTTC
NA	TRBJ1-5	NA	TRBV7-9	CASGGGDQPQHF	TGTGCCAGCGGTGGGGGGGATCAGCCCCAGCATTTT
NA	TRBJ1-4	NA	TRBV11-2	CASSLWGGTDEKLFF	TGTGCCAGCAGCTTATGGGGAGGGACTGATGAAAAACTGTTTTTT
many	TRBJ1-2	NA	TRBV3-1	CASSYRYGYTF	TGTGCCAGCAGCTACCGCTATGGCTACACCTTC
NA	TRBJ2-7	TRBD2	TRBV20-1	CSANSGSTYEQYF	TGCAGTGCCAATAGCGGGAGTACCTACGAGCAGTACTTC
NA	TRBJ2-2	TRBD1	TRBV7-3	CASSRDRVTGELFF	TGTGCCAGCAGCCGGGACAGGGTTACCGGGGAGCTGTTTTTT
medium-sized	TRBJ2-5	NA	TRBV5-6	CAGSGAARETQYF	TGTGCCGGGTCTGGGGCGGCTCGAGAGACCCAGTACTTC
NA	TRBJ2-1	TRBD2	TRBV7-2	CASSLSAGGPSYNEQFF	TGTGCCAGCAGCTTGTCAGCGGGAGGTCCCTCCTACAATGAGCAGTTCTTC
NA	TRBJ1-6	TRBD1	TRBV4-1	CASSQPGTGSPLLF	TGCGCCAGCAGCCAGCCCGGGACAGGTTCACCCCTCCTCTTC
once	TRBJ2-7	NA	TRBV7-2	CASSLALVSYEQYF	TGTGCCAGCAGCTTAGCTTTGGTCTCCTACGAGCAGTACTTC
NA	TRBJ1-4	TRBD1	TRBV25-1	CASSARGQLSEKLFF	TGTGCCAGCAGTGCTAGGGGACAGCTGTCAGAAAAACTGTTTTTT
once	TRBJ1-6	NA	TRBV12-3/TRBV12-4	CASSLGEQNSPLHF	TGTGCCAGCAGTTTGGGGGAACAGAATTCACCCCTCCACTTT
many	TRBJ2-4	TRBD2	TRBV11-2	CASSDSGGAAAKNIQYF	TGTGCCAGCAGCGATAGCGGGGGGGCCGCAGCCAAAAACATTCAGTACTTC